These 23 T cell receptor beta chains originate from one sample sequenced in a study of T cells and Merkel cell carcinoma outcomes. Sequenced by immunoSEQ multiplex PCR; TCRdb stores in-frame clones only, minus some. Of under 25,000 clones in the sample, roughly four fifths are singletons; the top ten hold 3.1%. Sequenced material: tumor tissue from Merkel cell carcinoma. The receptors here all came from a human donor with Merkel cell carcinoma.

A few counts support this clone. The rearrangement joins TRBV28 to TRBJ2-1, with D maybe TRBD2 (7 bases). This CDR3 has 13 residues. Trimming took 10 bases from V and 12 from J, leaving 22 bases between them. Germline V gene data show CDR1 as MDHEN and CDR2 as SYDVKM. CDR3 DNA sequence: TGTGCCAACGGCGAAGGGGGGGGAATAGCGCAGTTCTTC. This sequence encodes CANGEGGGIAQFF.

Turning to this clone: Different DNA sequences within this sample yield the same CDR3. The chain combines TRBV5-6 with TRBJ1-5; the D is unclear. This CDR3 contains 13 residues. Germline CDR1 reads SGHDT; CDR2 reads YYEEEE. Between the trimmed V and J ends, which lost 0 bases and 1 base, there was a span of 2 bases. The CDR3 bases are TGTGCCAGCAGCTTGGGGAGCAATCAGCCCCAGCATTTT. The encoded protein is CASSLGSNQPQHF. Supplemented by reference TRBV5-6 and TRBJ1-5, the full variable domain reads DAGVTQSPTHLIKTRGQQVTLRCSPKSGHDTVSWYQQALGQGPQFIFQYYEEEERQRGNFPDRFSGHQFPNYSSELNVNALLLGDSALYLCASSLGSNQPQHFGDGTRLSIL.

The chain recombines TRBV11-1 with TRBJ2-3, with 7 bases that match TRBD2. Germline values: CDR1 SGHAT, CDR2 FQDESV (reference sequence). This CDR3 comprises 13 residues. The ends lost 6 bases at V and 6 bases at J; junction bases unmatched: 6. CDR3 DNA sequence: TGTGCCAGCAGATGGACTAGGGCTGATACGCAGTATTTT. Protein: CASRWTRADTQYF.

The rearrangement uses TRBV5-1 and TRBJ1-6; D might be TRBD1 (6 bases). Trimming shortened V by 1 base and J by 9 bases, and 17 bases separated the two germline ends. The length of the CDR3 is 16 residues. Germline values: CDR1 SGHRS, CDR2 YFSETQ. The CDR3 is CASSLRDRRGLSPLHF. The CDR3 nucleotides are TGCGCCAGCAGCTTGCGAGATCGTCGGGGGCTTTCACCCCTCCACTTT.

DNA of the CDR3: TGTGCCAGCAGCTTCGAAGGGGGCTGGGAGCAGTACTTC. It is translated as CASSFEGGWEQYF. V gene TRBV5-4 combines with J gene TRBJ2-7; 7 nucleotides agree with TRBD1. Trimming at V came to 2 bases and at J to 7 bases, leaving 6 bases not matched to a gene. Germline assignment: CDR1 SGHNT and CDR2 YYREEE (reference sequence). The CDR3 spans 13 residues.

The rearrangement uses TRBV14 and TRBJ2-7; possibly TRBD1 or TRBD2 for D (6 bases each). The CDR3 runs to 16 residues. The V end was cut by 1 base, the J end by 1 base, with 14 bases between. The germline gives CDR1 SGHDN, CDR2 FVKESK. The CDR3 nucleotides read TGTGCCAGCAGCCAAGTCGGAAGGGGGGATTCCTACGAGCAGTACTTC. Translation: CASSQVGRGDSYEQYF.

This chain's CDR3 is CASSLGLGTPNTEAFF. Here the CDR3 DNA reads TGTGCCAGCAGCTTGGGCTTAGGGACGCCGAACACTGAAGCTTTCTTT. J is TRBJ1-1 and V is TRBV5-6; D may be TRBD1 (5 bases). Germline values: CDR1 SGHDT, CDR2 YYEEEE. The CDR3 runs 16 residues. Trimming took off 0 bases at V and 1 base at J, with 13 bases between the two ends.

The gene calls are TRBV5-6 and TRBJ2-2, with 10 bases matching TRBD1. In germline, CDR1 is SGHDT, CDR2 YYEEEE. Trimming cost V 3 bases and J 3 bases; bases outside gene matches: 2. The CDR3 covers 15 residues. DNA for the CDR3: TGTGCCAGCAGCTCGGGACAGGGGTACACCGGGGAGCTGTTTTTT. Translated: CASSSGQGYTGELFF.

The chain is built from TRBV13 and TRBJ1-3; D is uncertain. Per germline, CDR1 PRHDT and CDR2 FYEKMQ (reference sequence). V was clipped by 3 bases and J by 0 bases, with 15 bases between them. The CDR3 consists of 17 residues. CDR3 sequence (DNA): TGTGCCAGCAGCTTCGGGCCGTATAGTCACTCTGGAAACACCATATATTTT. As protein: CASSFGPYSHSGNTIYF.

This chain uses TRBV30 with TRBJ1-4; 7 bases line up with TRBD1. Germline CDR1 GTSNPN, CDR2 SVGIG (reference sequence). Unmatched junction bases numbered 10, after V lost 5 bases and J lost 7 bases. The CDR3 has 14 amino acids. This CDR3 is CAWEPGQYGEKLFF. CDR3 nucleotide sequence: TGTGCCTGGGAGCCGGGACAGTACGGTGAAAAACTGTTTTTT. Drawing the rest from reference TRBV30 and TRBJ1-4, the complete variable domain is SQTIHQWPATLVQPVGSPLSLECTVEGTSNPNLYWYRQAAGRGLQLLFYSVGIGQISSEVPQNLSASRPQDRQFILSSKKLLLSDSGFYLCAWEPGQYGEKLFFGSGTQLSVL.

The chain's CDR3 is CASSEGLRGRETQYF. The CDR3 DNA is TGTGCCAGCAGTGAAGGGCTCCGTGGTCGGGAGACCCAGTACTTC. The chain joins TRBV2 to TRBJ2-5, with D hard to call. This CDR3 spans 15 amino acids. V shed 1 base and J shed 5 bases, with 14 bases lying between them. CDR1 is SNHLY and CDR2 is FYNNEI in the germline V gene.

The table lists this clone with a few counts. The rearrangement links TRBV5-1 to TRBJ2-6; D uncertain. The CDR3 runs 13 residues. Trimming removed 7 bases at V and 4 bases at J, with 9 bases between. CDR1 is SGHRS, CDR2 YFSETQ, per germline. The CDR3 DNA reads TGCGCCAGCCGCAGCGAGGGGGCCAACGTCCTGACTTTC. Its translation: CASRSEGANVLTF.

The gene calls are TRBV6-5 and TRBJ1-1; 7 nucleotides agree with TRBD1. Trimming took 3 bases from V and 6 from J; bases not matched to a gene: 10. The CDR3 is 15 amino acids. Germline CDR1 and CDR2: MNHEY and SVGAGI. The CDR3 DNA reads as TGTGCCAGCAGTTATGGAGGGGGCGGGAGCGCTGAAGCTTTCTTT. Translating gives CASSYGGGGSAEAFF.

The chain is built from TRBV7-9 and TRBJ2-2; TRBD1 or TRBD2 may be the D gene (5 bases each). V dropped 5 bases and J dropped 5 bases, with 18 bases sitting between them. Per the germline V gene, CDR1 is SEHNR and CDR2 is FQNEAQ (reference sequence). The CDR3 length is 16 residues. CDR3 in DNA: TGTGCCAGCAGCCCTATCAGGGTGGGGGAGACCGGGGAGCTGTTTTTT. Encoded protein: CASSPIRVGETGELFF.

The V gene is TRBV19, the J gene TRBJ1-4; 10 nucleotides align to TRBD1. CDR3 length equals 14 residues. The germline V gene has CDR1 LNHDA and CDR2 SQIVND (reference sequence). The junction had 5 bases not matched to a gene; V was cut back by 3 bases and J by 10 bases. The CDR3 DNA reads as TGTGCCAGTAGTATGGACAGGGGGTACGGAAAACTGTTTTTT. It specifies CASSMDRGYGKLFF. Variable domain in full (rest from reference TRBV19 and TRBJ1-4): DGGITQSPKYLFRKEGQNVTLSCEQNLNHDAMYWYRQDPGQGLRLIYYSQIVNDFQKGDIAEGYSVSREKKESFPLTVTSAQKNPTAFYLCASSMDRGYGKLFFGSGTQLSVL.

The chain has TRBV7-6 and TRBJ2-3; D perhaps matches TRBD1 (5 bases). The CDR3 runs 15 residues. V lost 1 base to trimming and J lost 5 bases, with 13 bases between them. Germline V gives CDR1 SGHVS, CDR2 FNYEAQ. The CDR3 here is CASSLVPSTEDTQYF. DNA for the CDR3: TGTGCCAGCAGCTTAGTACCTTCGACAGAAGATACGCAGTATTTT.

The chain has TRBV19 and TRBJ1-4; possibly TRBD1 for D (5 bases). Germline CDR1 reads LNHDA; CDR2 reads SQIVND (reference sequence). V lost 3 bases, J lost 10 bases, and 18 bases lay in between. The CDR3 has 15 residues. The CDR3 region has the DNA TGTGCCAGTAGTATCCCCTCGACGGTGGGGGGAAAACTGTTTTTT. It specifies CASSIPSTVGGKLFF.

The V call is TRBV7-2, the J call TRBJ2-7, with D possibly being TRBD2 (5 bases). In germline, CDR1 is SGHTA, CDR2 FQGNSA. The V end lost 4 bases, the J end lost 7 bases, and 11 bases lay between the germline ends. The CDR3 has 12 amino acids. CDR3 in DNA: TGTGCCAGCAGCTCCGGGGTAGGGGAGCAGTACTTC. Translation: CASSSGVGEQYF. Filled out from reference TRBV7-2 and TRBJ2-7, the complete variable domain reads GAGVSQSPSNKVTEKGKDVELRCDPISGHTALYWYRQSLGQGLEFLIYFQGNSAPDKSGLPSDRFSAERTGGSVSTLTIQRTQQEDSAVYLCASSSGVGEQYFGPGTRLTVT.

The rearrangement uses TRBV2 and TRBJ2-2; D remains ambiguous. Germline V gene sequence: CDR1 SNHLY, CDR2 FYNNEI. V was shortened by 11 bases and J by 5 bases, with 18 bases between the two germline ends. This CDR3 spans 14 amino acids. The CDR3 coding sequence is TGTGCCGGCTCGAGCGAGCTGAGGACCGGGGAGCTGTTTTTT. Protein: CAGSSELRTGELFF.

The V and J genes are TRBV27 and TRBJ2-7; 7 bases agree with TRBD1. Germline assignment: CDR1 MNHEY and CDR2 SMNVEV (reference sequence). J gave up 5 bases and V 5 bases, and 15 bases lay outside the gene matches. This CDR3 has 16 amino acids. The CDR3, as DNA: TGTGCCAGCAGTCGTCTTACGACAGGGACCTACCACGAGCAGTACTTC. Protein product: CASSRLTTGTYHEQYF.

J is TRBJ1-1 and V is TRBV7-9; D is undetermined. Germline V gives CDR1 SEHNR, CDR2 FQNEAQ (reference sequence). V lost 0 bases, J lost 0 bases, and 8 bases lay in between. The CDR3 is 15 residues long. CDR3 bases: TGTGCCAGCAGCTTAGCCGGACCCGTGAACACTGAAGCTTTCTTT. Its protein product is CASSLAGPVNTEAFF.

J is TRBJ2-2 and V is TRBV4-1; TRBD1 matches 7 bases. This CDR3 has 14 amino acids. Trimming cost V 5 bases and J 5 bases; bases outside gene matches: 5. Germline V gives CDR1 MGHRA, CDR2 YSYEKL. CDR3 in amino acids: CASSGGQLTGELFF. The CDR3 DNA follows: TGCGCCAGCAGCGGGGGACAGTTAACCGGGGAGCTGTTTTTT.

The chain carries TRBV11-2 and TRBJ1-2; 12 positions agree with TRBD1. CDR1 and CDR2 from the germline V gene are SGHAT and FQNNGV. The CDR3 extends over 12 amino acids. Unmatched junction bases numbered 4, after V lost 5 bases and J lost 12 bases. CDR3 DNA: TGTGCCAGCAGCGTCGGGACAGGGGGCGACACCTTC. This translates into CASSVGTGGDTF.